The 18 T cell receptor beta chains presented below share a single source sample, sequenced in a study of T cell responses to AZD1222 COVID-19 vaccine. TCRdb's copy holds only in-frame clones and misses some; the assay was immunoSEQ multiplex PCR. The sample lists 150,000 to 200,000 clones, about 91% occurring once. This specimen consisted of peripheral blood, obtained 28 days after the second AZD1222 dose. The receptors originated from an adult who received the AZD1222 COVID-19 vaccine.

V usage is TRBV4-1 and J usage is TRBJ1-1; D unclear. Germline V gene lookup returns CDR1 MGHRA and CDR2 YSYEKL. This CDR3 comprises 15 residues. Trimming cost V 0 bases and J 3 bases, with 11 bases left between them. DNA of the CDR3: TGCGCCAGCAGCCAAGATGACGGAAGGCACACTGAAGCTTTCTTT. Residues: CASSQDDGRHTEAFF.

The V call is TRBV4-1, the J call TRBJ1-6, with 7 bases matching TRBD1. CDR1 and CDR2 (germline): MGHRA, YSYEKL. This CDR3 has 15 amino acids. The V gene end was trimmed by 3 bases and the J gene end by 9 bases; junction bases not matched to a gene: 8. The CDR3 nucleotides read TGCGCCAGCAGCCAGGCGACAGGGCCGGCTTCACCCCTCCACTTT. Its protein is CASSQATGPASPLHF.

V gene TRBV18 combines with J gene TRBJ1-5; possible D gene TRBD1, 6 bases. The V end was cut by 4 bases, the J end by 5 bases, with 21 bases between. Germline V CDR1 and CDR2: KGHSH, LQKENI. This CDR3 is built from 17 residues. CDR3: CASSRSVGGAGYQPQHF. The CDR3, as DNA: TGTGCCAGCTCACGAAGTGTGGGGGGGGCAGGGTATCAGCCCCAGCATTTT.

The V and J genes are TRBV7-2 and TRBJ2-3; weak D call: TRBD2 (6 bases). The V gene lost 5 bases and the J gene lost 2 bases, with 14 bases spanning the gap. Germline assignment: CDR1 SGHTA and CDR2 FQGNSA. This CDR3 contains 15 residues. In nucleotides, the CDR3 is TGTGCCAGCAGCCGCGGGGCCGAGGTCACAGATACGCAGTATTTT. Translation gives CASSRGAEVTDTQYF.

The CDR3 DNA reads TGTGCCAGCACCGATCAAGCCCGTGCGCAGTATTTT. Protein product: CASTDQARAQYF. The chain joins TRBV6-5 to TRBJ2-3; D remains ambiguous. The germline V gene encodes CDR1 MNHEY and CDR2 SVGAGI. Deletions cut 7 bases from V and 10 bases from J, with 15 bases between. The CDR3 loop spans 12 amino acids.

The V call is TRBV2, the J call TRBJ1-2; the match to TRBD1 covers 9 bases. Germline assignment: CDR1 SNHLY and CDR2 FYNNEI. J gave up 8 bases and V 4 bases, and 8 bases lay outside the gene matches. The CDR3 contains 14 residues. The CDR3 sequence: CASSAMDRGRGYTF. CDR3 sequence (DNA): TGTGCCAGCAGTGCCATGGACAGGGGCAGGGGCTACACCTTC.

This chain joins TRBV7-6 and TRBJ2-2; D unclear. Germline loops: CDR1 SGHVS, CDR2 FNYEAQ. With 6 bases removed from V and 5 bases from J, the gap between germline ends came to 10 bases. The CDR3 loop spans 13 amino acids. The CDR3 nucleotides read TGTGCCAGCAGTCACCGGTCTACCGGGGAGCTGTTTTTT. Amino acids: CASSHRSTGELFF.

The V call is TRBV11-2, the J call TRBJ1-1; D is unclear. The CDR3 runs 13 residues. Germline V gives CDR1 SGHAT, CDR2 FQNNGV. V shed 3 bases and J shed 3 bases, with 8 bases lying between them. The CDR3 DNA follows: TGTGCCAGCAGCTTCGAGGTACACACTGAAGCTTTCTTT. It encodes CASSFEVHTEAFF.

The J gene is TRBJ1-1, the V gene TRBV5-8; D is perhaps TRBD1 (5 bases). This CDR3 has 10 amino acids. V gave up 5 bases and J gave up 8 bases, with 7 bases separating them. From germline, CDR1 is SGHTS and CDR2 YDEGEE. The DNA of the CDR3 is TGTGCCAGCAGTCCAGGGGAAGCTTTCTTT. Translation gives CASSPGEAFF.

The chain recombines TRBV11-2 with TRBJ2-2; 10 nucleotides agree with TRBD1. The junction had 2 bases not matched to a gene; V was cut back by 4 bases and J by 3 bases. Germline V gene lookup returns CDR1 SGHAT and CDR2 FQNNGV. The CDR3 spans 15 residues. The CDR3 is CASSSGTGDTGELFF. As DNA, the CDR3 is TGTGCCAGCAGCTCCGGGACAGGGGACACCGGGGAGCTGTTTTTT.

The chain employs TRBV2 and TRBJ1-1; a weak D match, TRBD1 (5 bases). Trimming took off 5 bases at V and 0 bases at J, with 16 bases between the two ends. Looked up from germline, CDR1 is SNHLY and CDR2 is FYNNEI. The CDR3 length is 16 residues. This chain's CDR3 is CASSIRTPAMNTEAFF. For the CDR3, the DNA is TGTGCCAGCAGTATTAGGACACCTGCGATGAACACTGAAGCTTTCTTT.

The rearrangement uses TRBV6-5 and TRBJ1-2, with D possibly matching TRBD1 (5 bases). There are 15 residues in the CDR3. CDR1 is MNHEY and CDR2 is SVGAGI in the germline V gene. The V end lost 0 bases, the J end lost 5 bases, and 13 bases lay between the germline ends. The CDR3 region has the DNA TGTGCCAGCAGTTACTCCGGCCAGGGTAGTTATGGCTACACCTTC. Its translation: CASSYSGQGSYGYTF.

This rearrangement joins TRBV5-6 to TRBJ1-1; D is unresolved. CDR1 is SGHDT, CDR2 YYEEEE, per germline. CDR3 length: 13 residues. V was pared by 1 base and J by 3 bases, with 7 bases between. CDR3 residues: CASSLRVDTEAFF. CDR3 DNA: TGTGCCAGCAGCTTGCGGGTAGACACTGAAGCTTTCTTT. The full variable domain, with the rest looked up from reference TRBV5-6 and TRBJ1-1, is DAGVTQSPTHLIKTRGQQVTLRCSPKSGHDTVSWYQQALGQGPQFIFQYYEEEERQRGNFPDRFSGHQFPNYSSELNVNALLLGDSALYLCASSLRVDTEAFFGQGTRLTVV.

Only a few counts were recorded for this clone. The rearrangement uses TRBV2 and TRBJ2-5; tentatively, D is TRBD2 (6 bases). V was clipped by 8 bases and J by 1 base, with 8 bases between them. The germline V gene encodes CDR1 SNHLY and CDR2 FYNNEI. This CDR3 comprises 12 residues. For the CDR3, the DNA is TGTGCCAGCGTGGGACTCCAAGAGACCCAGTACTTC. Its protein is CASVGLQETQYF. The variable domain in full, completed from reference TRBV2 and TRBJ2-5, reads EPEVTQTPSHQVTQMGQEVILRCVPISNHLYFYWYRQILGQKVEFLVSFYNNEISEKSEIFDDQFSVERPDGSNFTLKIRSTKLEDSAMYFCASVGLQETQYFGPGTRLLVL.

V usage is TRBV14 and J usage is TRBJ2-3; D is perhaps TRBD1 (5 bases). The V gene's germline CDR1 is SGHDN and CDR2 FVKESK. The CDR3 has 13 residues. V dropped 0 bases and J dropped 5 bases, with 6 bases sitting between them. The CDR3 reads CASSQDRGDTQYF. The CDR3 nucleotides read TGTGCCAGCAGCCAAGATAGGGGAGATACGCAGTATTTT.

V is TRBV29-1 and J is TRBJ2-3; D remains ambiguous. The CDR3 runs to 14 residues. V gave up 3 bases and J gave up 2 bases, with 12 bases separating them. Germline V CDR1 and CDR2: SQVTM, ANQGSEA. CDR3 sequence reads: CSVDGSPLTDTQYF. CDR3 nucleotides: TGCAGCGTTGATGGTAGTCCCCTCACAGATACGCAGTATTTT.

The V and J genes are TRBV9 and TRBJ2-6, with D maybe TRBD1 (6 bases). Germline V gene data show CDR1 as SGDLS and CDR2 as YYNGEE. Deletions cut 0 bases from V and 0 bases from J, with 10 bases between. The CDR3 covers 17 residues. CDR3 in DNA: TGTGCCAGCAGCGTAGAGACAGGTGACTCTGGGGCCAACGTCCTGACTTTC. It encodes CASSVETGDSGANVLTF.

About this clone: The junction does not match germline at one end; this may be a read error. This rearrangement joins TRBV11-2 to TRBJ1-5, with no clear D. This CDR3 region has 14 residues. The germline V gene has CDR1 SGHAT and CDR2 FQNNGV. CDR3 sequence: CASSLGRVGQPQHF. CDR3 in DNA: TGTGCCAGCAGTTTAGGTAGGGTAGGCCAGCCCCAGCATTTT.